The 30 T cell receptor beta chains below were found in one sample sequenced in a study of Ad26.COV2.S vaccination and SARS-CoV-2 variants. Sample treatment: 19 received Ad26.COV2.S at low or high dose, single or two shots; several received placebo; per-sample allocation not given. Sample collection was performed on day 63 after the first vaccine or placebo injection. The assay was immunoSEQ multiplex PCR, and TCRdb's table has in-frame clones only and misses some. The profile shows hundreds of thousands of clones, roughly 90% of them singletons. The source was peripheral blood, collected in a trial of Ad26.COV2.S vaccine versus placebo. Receptor source: a person aged 18 to 59 who received the Ad26.COV2.S COVID-19 vaccine or a placebo.

The genes are TRBV5-1 and TRBJ2-7; D is possibly TRBD2 (6 bases). Deletions cut 0 bases from V and 0 bases from J, with 13 bases between. The CDR3 consists of 16 residues. Germline V gene sequence: CDR1 SGHRS, CDR2 YFSETQ. The CDR3 sequence: CASSLAGGTNSYEQYF. As DNA, the CDR3 is TGCGCCAGCAGCTTGGCCGGCGGGACGAACTCCTACGAGCAGTACTTC.

This chain's CDR3 is CAWSLRLADYEQYF. DNA of the CDR3: TGTGCCTGGAGTCTTCGACTAGCGGACTACGAGCAGTACTTC. V is TRBV30 and J is TRBJ2-7; 9 bases fit TRBD2. This CDR3 is built from 14 residues. In germline, CDR1 is GTSNPN, CDR2 SVGIG (reference sequence). J gave up 3 bases and V 2 bases, and 5 bases lay outside the gene matches.

CDR3 loop: CASSLAAGRYEQYF. As DNA, the CDR3 is TGCGCCAGCAGCTTGGCGGCAGGTCGCTACGAGCAGTACTTC. The J gene is TRBJ2-7, the V gene TRBV5-1; D call uncertain. Germline CDR1 is SGHRS and CDR2 is YFSETQ. V lost 0 bases and J lost 3, with 10 bases in between. The CDR3 is 14 residues long.

The rearrangement uses TRBV7-9 and TRBJ2-1; the D gene is possibly TRBD2 (6 bases). The germline V gene has CDR1 SEHNR and CDR2 FQNEAQ (reference sequence). V was trimmed by 7 bases and J by 2 bases, leaving 12 bases between them. The CDR3 is 14 residues long. The CDR3 protein is CASIGGDPYNEQFF. The CDR3 nucleotides read TGTGCCAGCATCGGGGGAGACCCCTACAATGAGCAGTTCTTC.

The chain links TRBV25-1 to TRBJ2-3; TRBD2 matches 7 bases. Germline V lookup: CDR1 MGHDK, CDR2 SYGVNS. J gave up 3 bases and V 4 bases, and 10 bases lay outside the gene matches. The CDR3 is made up of 16 amino acids. CDR3 sequence reads: CASSGVGGGRTDTQYF. CDR3 coding DNA: TGTGCCAGCAGTGGTGTTGGGGGGGGTCGAACAGATACGCAGTATTTT.

This clone was observed a few times. The V call is TRBV4-1, the J call TRBJ1-5; TRBD1 matches 8 bases. The CDR3 is 16 residues long. J gave up 7 bases and V 3 bases, and 11 bases lay outside the gene matches. The V gene's germline CDR1 is MGHRA and CDR2 YSYEKL. This CDR3 reads CASSQDGQGGRQPQHF. The CDR3 DNA follows: TGCGCCAGCAGCCAGGATGGACAGGGAGGTCGACAGCCCCAGCATTTT.

The rearrangement uses TRBV3-1 (or the pseudogene TRBV3-2) and TRBJ1-6, with a weak D call TRBD1 (6 bases). This CDR3 is built from 13 residues. The ends were cut back, 4 bases at V and 11 bases at J, with 12 bases in the middle. Germline CDR1 LGHDT, CDR2 YNNKEL (reference sequence). CDR3 coding DNA: TGTGCCAGCAGCCGCTTACAGGGAACACCCCTCCACTTT. It specifies CASSRLQGTPLHF.

CDR3 sequence reads: CAWSVDVGEQFF. CDR3 coding DNA: TGTGCCTGGAGTGTAGACGTCGGTGAGCAGTTCTTC. The rearrangement joins TRBV30 to TRBJ2-1; no firm D call. The CDR3 totals 12 residues. The germline V gene encodes CDR1 GTSNPN and CDR2 SVGIG (reference sequence). Trimming shortened V by 0 bases and J by 9 bases, and 9 bases separated the two germline ends.

The chain combines TRBV30 with TRBJ1-2; 10 nucleotides align to TRBD1. CDR1 is GTSNPN and CDR2 is SVGIG in the germline V gene (reference sequence). J was trimmed by 4 bases and V by 2 bases; bases with no gene match: 4. This CDR3 contains 14 residues. In DNA, the CDR3 is TGTGCCTGGAGTTGGACAGGGGGTTTCTATGGCTACACCTTC. This encodes CAWSWTGGFYGYTF.

The chain employs TRBV29-1 and TRBJ2-3; D call uncertain. Trimming took off 1 base at V and 6 bases at J, with 11 bases between the two ends. The CDR3 sequence is 13 residues long. CDR1 SQVTM and CDR2 ANQGSEA come from the germline V gene. The CDR3 loop reads CSVEVDAEDTQYF. CDR3 sequence (DNA): TGCAGCGTTGAAGTGGACGCCGAGGATACGCAGTATTTT.

The chain links TRBV6-2 or TRBV6-3 to TRBJ2-7, with D perhaps TRBD1 (6 bases). The ends were cut back, 0 bases at V and 5 bases at J, with 11 bases in the middle. CDR1 is MNHEY and CDR2 is SVGEGT in the germline V gene. The CDR3 spans 14 residues. The CDR3 DNA follows: TGTGCCAGCAGTTACTCATACAGGGTGGACGAGCAGTACTTC. This sequence encodes CASSYSYRVDEQYF.

The V call is TRBV6-5, the J call TRBJ1-5; 8 positions match TRBD1. The CDR3 length is 15 residues. Per the germline V gene, CDR1 is MNHEY and CDR2 is SVGAGI. The J segment lost 4 bases and the V segment lost 4 bases, leaving 6 bases of the junction unmatched. CDR3 sequence: CASSFDRGSNQPQHF. The CDR3 bases are TGTGCCAGCAGTTTCGACAGGGGAAGTAATCAGCCCCAGCATTTT.

The chain uses TRBV7-2 and TRBJ2-7, with a possible D match to TRBD1 (7 bases). The CDR3 loop spans 15 amino acids. The V end lost 4 bases, the J end lost 2 bases, and 15 bases lay between the germline ends. In germline, CDR1 is SGHTA, CDR2 FQGNSA. In DNA, the CDR3 is TGTGCCAGCAGCTCCTGGGCAGGGGGGCCCTACGAGCAGTACTTC. This codes for CASSSWAGGPYEQYF. The full variable domain, rest sourced from reference TRBV7-2 and TRBJ2-7, is GAGVSQSPSNKVTEKGKDVELRCDPISGHTALYWYRQSLGQGLEFLIYFQGNSAPDKSGLPSDRFSAERTGGSVSTLTIQRTQQEDSAVYLCASSSWAGGPYEQYFGPGTRLTVT.

The J gene is TRBJ2-5, the V gene TRBV27; D possibly uses TRBD1 or TRBD2 (6 bases each). V dropped 6 bases and J dropped 5 bases, with 10 bases sitting between them. CDR3 length: 12 residues. Per the germline V gene, CDR1 is MNHEY and CDR2 is SMNVEV (reference sequence). The CDR3 nucleotides read TGTGCCAGCAGAGGGGGGAGTGAGACCCAGTACTTC. Amino acid sequence: CASRGGSETQYF.

V usage is TRBV2 and J usage is TRBJ1-6; perhaps TRBD1 as D (5 bases). CDR3 length equals 11 residues. Germline CDR1 and CDR2: SNHLY and FYNNEI. V was cut by 8 bases and J by 10 bases, with 9 bases left in between. The CDR3, as DNA: TGTGCCAGCGACAGCGGATCACCCCTCCACTTT. Its protein is CASDSGSPLHF.

The sample holds a few counts of this clone. The chain couples TRBV4-2 to TRBJ2-7; D possibly corresponds to TRBD2 (5 bases). The CDR3 consists of 15 residues. Trimming took off 0 bases at V and 5 bases at J, with 14 bases between the two ends. Germline CDR1 is LGHNA and CDR2 is YNFKEQ. As DNA, the CDR3 is TGTGCCAGCAGCCAAGAGTGGGCAGGCGGGCACGAGCAGTACTTC. Protein sequence: CASSQEWAGGHEQYF.

This clone was counted once. The V and J genes are TRBV5-1 and TRBJ2-4, with TRBD2 as a possible D gene (5 bases). The CDR3 has 14 amino acids. V was cut by 4 bases and J by 6 bases, with 14 bases left in between. Germline V gene lookup returns CDR1 SGHRS and CDR2 YFSETQ. The CDR3 region has the DNA TGCGCCAGCAGCCAAGGGCTCGGAGGAAACATTCAGTACTTC. It translates to CASSQGLGGNIQYF.

This clone was seen once. J is TRBJ2-7 and V is TRBV5-1; 7 bases align to TRBD1. The V and J ends lost 5 bases and 3 bases, in that order; junction bases with no gene match: 2. The CDR3 contains 12 residues. The germline V gene encodes CDR1 SGHRS and CDR2 YFSETQ. Here the CDR3 reads CASSAGGYEQYF. CDR3 nucleotides: TGCGCCAGCAGTGCAGGGGGCTACGAGCAGTACTTC. The full variable domain, with the rest looked up from reference TRBV5-1 and TRBJ2-7, is KAGVTQTPRYLIKTRGQQVTLSCSPISGHRSVSWYQQTPGQGLQFLFEYFSETQRNKGNFPGRFSGRQFSNSRSEMNVSTLELGDSALYLCASSAGGYEQYFGPGTRLTVT.

V is TRBV10-3 and J is TRBJ2-2; TRBD2 might be the D (5 bases). The CDR3 sequence is 14 residues long. Germline assignment: CDR1 ENHRY and CDR2 SYGVKD. With 4 bases removed from V and 3 bases from J, the gap between germline ends came to 9 bases. The chain's CDR3 is CAISGSGDTGELFF. In nucleotides, the CDR3 is TGTGCCATCAGTGGATCCGGGGACACCGGGGAGCTGTTTTTT.

V usage is TRBV23-1 and J usage is TRBJ2-2; 7 bases map to TRBD1. TRBV23-1 has ORF status, its function being uncertain. Trimming removed 3 bases from V and 0 bases from J; junction bases left unmatched: 22. The CDR3 loop spans 22 amino acids. The CDR3 reads CASSHPSPGTASFPANTGELFF. CDR3 sequence (DNA): TGCGCCAGCAGTCACCCCTCCCCCGGGACAGCAAGCTTCCCGGCGAACACCGGGGAGCTGTTTTTT.

This chain links TRBV30 with TRBJ2-6; 7 bases are shared with TRBD2. Germline-derived CDR1 and CDR2 are GTSNPN and SVGIG (reference sequence). V shed 1 base and J 7 bases; nucleotides not matched to a gene: 4. CDR3 size: 14 residues. DNA of the CDR3: TGTGCCTGGAGTGCAGGGAGGGGAGCCAACGTCCTGACTTTC. This codes for CAWSAGRGANVLTF. The whole variable domain, filled in from reference TRBV30 and TRBJ2-6, reads SQTIHQWPATLVQPVGSPLSLECTVEGTSNPNLYWYRQAAGRGLQLLFYSVGIGQISSEVPQNLSASRPQDRQFILSSKKLLLSDSGFYLCAWSAGRGANVLTFGAGSRLTVL.

This chain connects TRBV19 to TRBJ2-1, with 12 bases matching TRBD2. Germline assignment: CDR1 LNHDA and CDR2 SQIVND (reference sequence). Trimming removed 2 bases from V and 1 base from J; junction bases left unmatched: 6. CDR3 length: 18 residues. The CDR3 bases are TGTGCCAGTAGTATATGGACGACTAGCGGGAGTTCCTACAATGAGCAGTTCTTC. It codes for CASSIWTTSGSSYNEQFF.

The gene calls are TRBV19 and TRBJ1-4; TRBD1 matches 9 bases. The V and J ends lost 6 bases and 8 bases, in that order; junction bases with no gene match: 13. The CDR3 has 16 amino acids. The germline gives CDR1 LNHDA, CDR2 SQIVND (reference sequence). This CDR3 is CASRPGQGRVWEKLFF. CDR3 in DNA: TGTGCCAGTAGGCCGGGACAGGGTCGTGTATGGGAAAAACTGTTTTTT.

The chain joins TRBV10-3 to TRBJ2-1, with 7 bases identical to TRBD1. J lost 3 bases, V lost 8 bases, and 10 bases had no gene match. The CDR3 contains 15 residues. Germline V gene sequence: CDR1 ENHRY, CDR2 SYGVKD. The CDR3 bases are TGTGCCATCGGTCGACTGGGGGACAGCTACAATGAGCAGTTCTTC. Its translation is CAIGRLGDSYNEQFF.

This clone came up once. The chain carries TRBV6-6 and TRBJ1-2; the match to TRBD1 covers 8 bases. The CDR3 contains 12 residues. The germline gives CDR1 MNHNY, CDR2 SVGAGI (reference sequence). Unmatched junction bases numbered 4, after V lost 5 bases and J lost 8 bases. CDR3 loop: CASSPGGRGYTF. CDR3 bases: TGTGCCAGCAGTCCAGGGGGCAGAGGCTACACCTTC.

The chain has TRBV4-3 and TRBJ1-2; a possible D gene is TRBD1 (6 bases). CDR3 length equals 16 residues. V lost 0 bases and J lost 5, with 16 bases in between. CDR1 and CDR2 from the germline V gene are LGHNA and YSLEER. CDR3 loop: CASSQDSAGAAYGYTF. In DNA form, the CDR3 reads TGCGCCAGCAGCCAAGATTCGGCAGGGGCGGCTTATGGCTACACCTTC.

The sample holds one count of this clone. The J gene is TRBJ2-7, the V gene TRBV7-2, with TRBD2 matching 7 bases. Germline assignment: CDR1 SGHTA and CDR2 FQGNSA. The trim removed 5 bases at V and 4 bases at J, leaving 11 bases unmatched. The CDR3 covers 15 residues. CDR3 sequence (DNA): TGTGCCAGCAGCCACCCGGGCGGGAGTAGATACGAGCAGTACTTC. This translates into CASSHPGGSRYEQYF. The full variable domain, completed using reference TRBV7-2 and TRBJ2-7, is GAGVSQSPSNKVTEKGKDVELRCDPISGHTALYWYRQSLGQGLEFLIYFQGNSAPDKSGLPSDRFSAERTGGSVSTLTIQRTQQEDSAVYLCASSHPGGSRYEQYFGPGTRLTVT.

The rearrangement uses TRBV18 and TRBJ2-1; TRBD2 agrees at 13 bases. V trimming: 0 bases; J trimming: 4 bases; junction bases outside the gene matches: 3. The CDR3 has 17 amino acids. From germline, CDR1 is KGHSH and CDR2 LQKENI. The CDR3 DNA is TGTGCCAGCTCACCACCCACTAGCGGGAGGGGGTACAATGAGCAGTTCTTC. This codes for CASSPPTSGRGYNEQFF.

The V and J genes are TRBV3-1 (or the pseudogene TRBV3-2) and TRBJ2-5, with TRBD1 as a possible D gene (5 bases). This CDR3 comprises 14 residues. The V and J ends lost 0 bases and 6 bases respectively, with 11 bases between them. Germline V gene lookup returns CDR1 LGHDT and CDR2 YNNKEL (reference sequence). CDR3 in DNA: TGTGCCAGCAGCCAAGACTGGCAGGGTAAGACCCAGTACTTC. Amino acid sequence: CASSQDWQGKTQYF.

This clone was seen once. The V gene is TRBV30, the J gene TRBJ2-2, with D possibly being TRBD2 (6 bases). The CDR3 runs to 15 residues. Germline V gives CDR1 GTSNPN, CDR2 SVGIG (reference sequence). V was clipped by 3 bases and J by 7 bases, with 18 bases between them. The CDR3 DNA is TGTGCCTGGAGCCGACTTGGGACTGTCGTCGGGGAGCTGTTTTTT. Translation gives CAWSRLGTVVGELFF.